This T cell receptor beta chain was identified in a study of T cell changes during pregnancy in multiple sclerosis. The germline gives CDR1 MNHEY, CDR2 SMNVEV (reference sequence). The CDR3 covers 14 residues. The V and J ends lost 0 bases and 1 base, in that order; junction bases with no gene match: 0. The table came from immunoSEQ multiplex PCR; TCRdb's copy has only in-frame clones and leaves some out. The repertoire includes 55,000 to 80,000 clones, approximately 93% of them detected once, and 3.2% sits in the top ten. This sequence joins TRBV27 and TRBJ2-7, with TRBD2 matching over 7 bases. This TCR was recovered from a female donor with multiple sclerosis, enrolled in a pregnancy study. Specimen: CD8+ T cells from peripheral blood mononuclear cells, collected in the second trimester of pregnancy. The CDR3 here is CASSLSGLSYEQYF. DNA for the CDR3: TGTGCCAGCAGTTTATCGGGACTATCCTACGAGCAGTACTTC.